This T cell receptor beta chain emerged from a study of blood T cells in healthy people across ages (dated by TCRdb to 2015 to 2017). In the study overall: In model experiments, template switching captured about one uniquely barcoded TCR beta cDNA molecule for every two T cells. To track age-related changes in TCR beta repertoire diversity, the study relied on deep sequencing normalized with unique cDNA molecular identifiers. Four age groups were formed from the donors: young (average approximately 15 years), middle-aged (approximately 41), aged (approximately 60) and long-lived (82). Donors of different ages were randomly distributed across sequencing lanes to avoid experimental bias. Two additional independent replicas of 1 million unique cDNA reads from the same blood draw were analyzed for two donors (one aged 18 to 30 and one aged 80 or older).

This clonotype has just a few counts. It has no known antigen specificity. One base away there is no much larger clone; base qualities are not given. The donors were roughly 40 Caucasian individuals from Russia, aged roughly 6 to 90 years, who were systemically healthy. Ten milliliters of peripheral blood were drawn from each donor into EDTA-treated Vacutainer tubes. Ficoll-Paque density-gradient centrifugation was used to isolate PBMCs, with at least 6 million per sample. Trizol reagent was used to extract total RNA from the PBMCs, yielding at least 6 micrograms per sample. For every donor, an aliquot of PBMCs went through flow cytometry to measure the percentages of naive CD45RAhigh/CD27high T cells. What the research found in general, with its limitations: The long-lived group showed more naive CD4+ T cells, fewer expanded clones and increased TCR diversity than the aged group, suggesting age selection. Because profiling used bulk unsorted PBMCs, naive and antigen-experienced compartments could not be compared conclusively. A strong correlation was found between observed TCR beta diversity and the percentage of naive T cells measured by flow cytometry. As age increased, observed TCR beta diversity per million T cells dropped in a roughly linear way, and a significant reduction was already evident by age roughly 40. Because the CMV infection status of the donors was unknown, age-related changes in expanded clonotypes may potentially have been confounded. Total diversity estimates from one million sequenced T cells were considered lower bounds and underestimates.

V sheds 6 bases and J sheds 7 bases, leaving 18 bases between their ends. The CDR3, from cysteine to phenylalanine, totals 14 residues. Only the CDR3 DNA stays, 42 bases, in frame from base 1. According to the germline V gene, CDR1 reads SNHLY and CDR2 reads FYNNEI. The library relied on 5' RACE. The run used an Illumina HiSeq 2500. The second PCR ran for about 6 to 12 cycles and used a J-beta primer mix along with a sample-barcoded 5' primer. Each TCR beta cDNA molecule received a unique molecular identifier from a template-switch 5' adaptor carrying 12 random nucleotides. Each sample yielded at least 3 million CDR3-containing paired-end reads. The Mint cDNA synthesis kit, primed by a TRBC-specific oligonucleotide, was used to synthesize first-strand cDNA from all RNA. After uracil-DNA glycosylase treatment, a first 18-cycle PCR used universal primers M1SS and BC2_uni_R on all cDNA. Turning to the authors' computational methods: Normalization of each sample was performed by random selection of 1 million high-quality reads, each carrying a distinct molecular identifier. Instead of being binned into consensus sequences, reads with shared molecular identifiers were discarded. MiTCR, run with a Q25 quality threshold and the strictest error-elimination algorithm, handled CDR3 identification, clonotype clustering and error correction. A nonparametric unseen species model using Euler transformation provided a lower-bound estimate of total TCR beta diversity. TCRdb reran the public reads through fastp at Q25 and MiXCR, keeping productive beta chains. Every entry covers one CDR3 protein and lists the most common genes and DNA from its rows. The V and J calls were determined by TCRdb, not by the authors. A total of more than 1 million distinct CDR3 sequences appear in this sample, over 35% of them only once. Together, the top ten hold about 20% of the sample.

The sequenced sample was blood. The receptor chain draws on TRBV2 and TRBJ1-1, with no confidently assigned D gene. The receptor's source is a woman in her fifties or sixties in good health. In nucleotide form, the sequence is TGTGCCAGCAGGGCCGACTCCGCGGCGGGTGAAGCTTTCTTT. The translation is CASRADSAAGEAFF. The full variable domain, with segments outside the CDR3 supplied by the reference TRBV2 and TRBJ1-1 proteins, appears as EPEVTQTPSHQVTQMGQEVILRCVPISNHLYFYWYRQILGQKVEFLVSFYNNEISEKSEIFDDQFSVERPDGSNFTLKIRSTKLEDSAMYFCASRADSAAGEAFFGQGTRLTVV.